The 27 T cell receptor beta chains below all came from one sample that was sequenced in a study of blood T cell repertoires in COVID-19. This table comes from immunoSEQ multiplex PCR, and its TCRdb copy is limited to in-frame clones, with some not included. The sample shows 140,000 to 150,000 clones, roughly 88% of them seen only once. The sample consisted of PBMCs or T cells enriched from blood (not recorded which). The source of these receptors is a woman between 25 and 40 years old with acute COVID-19.

This sequence joins TRBV5-6 and TRBJ2-7; D possibly corresponds to TRBD1 (6 bases). V was cut by 4 bases and J by 0 bases, with 17 bases left in between. Germline-derived CDR1 and CDR2 are SGHDT and YYEEEE. This CDR3 has 16 amino acids. For the CDR3, the DNA is TGTGCCAGCAGCACTATACGGGACACAAGCTCCTACGAGCAGTACTTC. Translating it yields CASSTIRDTSSYEQYF.

The chain joins TRBV15 to TRBJ2-7, with TRBD2 as a possible D gene (5 bases). The CDR3 has 17 amino acids. V was trimmed by 0 bases and J by 2 bases, leaving 17 bases between them. Germline CDR1 and CDR2: LNHNV and YYDKDF (reference sequence). The CDR3, as DNA: TGTGCCACCAGCAGAGATCTCGAGTTAGCGCTTGCCTACGAGCAGTACTTC. This sequence encodes CATSRDLELALAYEQYF.

This clone was seen a few times. This chain uses TRBV4-1 with TRBJ1-6; 7 bases are shared with TRBD1. This CDR3 contains 17 residues. Trimming cost V 3 bases and J 2 bases; bases outside gene matches: 7. Looked up from germline, CDR1 is MGHRA and CDR2 is YSYEKL. The DNA for the CDR3 is TGCGCCAGCAGCCAGGGGGGACAGATCCCCTATAATTCACCCCTCCACTTT. This codes for CASSQGGQIPYNSPLHF.

The genes are TRBV7-9 and TRBJ1-5; D unclear. The CDR3 consists of 14 residues. Germline values: CDR1 SEHNR, CDR2 FQNEAQ (reference sequence). V was trimmed by 3 bases and J by 7 bases, leaving 13 bases between them. DNA for the CDR3: TGTGCCAGCAGCTTGGCCGGGGTCGGGCAGCCCCAGCATTTT. Its protein product is CASSLAGVGQPQHF.

The CDR3 here is CASSPGDRDSHYEQYF. In nucleotides, the CDR3 is TGCGCCAGCAGCCCGGGGGATCGGGACAGTCACTACGAGCAGTACTTC. The chain combines TRBV5-1 with TRBJ2-7, with D maybe TRBD1 (7 bases). Germline lookup yields CDR1 SGHRS and CDR2 YFSETQ. V gave up 4 bases and J gave up 3 bases, with 20 bases separating them. The CDR3 sequence is 16 residues long.

The J gene is TRBJ2-7, the V gene TRBV18, with 7 bases that match TRBD1. The CDR3 has 13 amino acids. Germline CDR1 and CDR2: KGHSH and LQKENI. V gave up 4 bases and J gave up 3 bases; unmatched junction bases: 3. The CDR3 here is CASSRGQDYEQYF. In nucleotides, the CDR3 is TGTGCCAGCTCACGCGGACAGGACTACGAGCAGTACTTC. Variable domain in full (rest from reference TRBV18 and TRBJ2-7): NAGVMQNPRHLVRRRGQEARLRCSPMKGHSHVYWYRQLPEEGLKFMVYLQKENIIDESGMPKERFSAEFPKEGPSILRIQQVVRGDSAAYFCASSRGQDYEQYFGPGTRLTVT.

The V and J genes are TRBV10-2 and TRBJ2-5, with a weak D call TRBD2 (6 bases). This CDR3 region has 16 residues. The germline V gene encodes CDR1 WSHSY and CDR2 SAAADI. Trimming took 2 bases from V and 7 from J, leaving 20 bases between them. CDR3 amino acids: CASSENNGTRVWTQYF. In DNA, the CDR3 is TGCGCCAGCAGTGAGAATAATGGGACTCGTGTTTGGACCCAGTACTTC.

J is TRBJ1-2 and V is TRBV30; unclear D gene. In germline, CDR1 is GTSNPN, CDR2 SVGIG (reference sequence). V lost 2 bases, J lost 4 bases, and 5 bases lay in between. The CDR3 runs 11 residues. The CDR3 protein is CAWSPGYGYTF. Here the CDR3 DNA reads TGTGCCTGGAGTCCAGGCTATGGCTACACCTTC. The full variable domain, its missing parts supplied by reference TRBV30 and TRBJ1-2, is SQTIHQWPATLVQPVGSPLSLECTVEGTSNPNLYWYRQAAGRGLQLLFYSVGIGQISSEVPQNLSASRPQDRQFILSSKKLLLSDSGFYLCAWSPGYGYTFGSGTRLTVV.

V and J are TRBV7-2 and TRBJ2-3, with 9 positions matching TRBD2. Germline V lookup: CDR1 SGHTA, CDR2 FQGNSA. The J segment lost 4 bases and the V segment lost 3 bases, leaving 11 bases of the junction unmatched. There are 17 residues in the CDR3. The CDR3 DNA reads TGTGCCAGCAGCTTCCTAGCGGGGCTCCCTAGGGCAGATACGCAGTATTTT. Translated: CASSFLAGLPRADTQYF.

The chain recombines TRBV18 with TRBJ1-1; TRBD1 agrees at 12 bases. V shed 1 base and J 2 bases; nucleotides not matched to a gene: 5. CDR1 is KGHSH and CDR2 is LQKENI in the germline V gene. The CDR3 runs to 17 residues. CDR3 DNA sequence: TGTGCCAGCTCACCACTAGGGACAGGGGGCCTTAACACTGAAGCTTTCTTT. Residues: CASSPLGTGGLNTEAFF.

CDR3: CASSLVRGEETQYF. CDR3 nucleotide sequence: TGTGCCAGCAGCTTGGTCAGGGGGGAAGAGACCCAGTACTTC. V gene TRBV7-2 combines with J gene TRBJ2-5, with a weak D call TRBD1 (7 bases). Per germline, CDR1 SGHTA and CDR2 FQGNSA. Deletions cut 3 bases from V and 3 bases from J, with 11 bases between. The CDR3 consists of 14 residues.

The CDR3 region is CASSLGAGNTEAFF. Written as DNA, the CDR3 is TGTGCCAGCAGCTTGGGAGCTGGAAACACTGAAGCTTTCTTT. V usage is TRBV13 and J usage is TRBJ1-1; D is undetermined. Germline CDR1 reads PRHDT; CDR2 reads FYEKMQ (reference sequence). The CDR3 consists of 14 residues. Trimming cost V 3 bases and J 2 bases, with 10 bases left between them.

The chain couples TRBV11-2 to TRBJ1-1, with D possibly TRBD1 on 5 matching bases. The germline gives CDR1 SGHAT, CDR2 FQNNGV. The CDR3 is 14 residues long. V was pared by 2 bases and J by 4 bases, with 11 bases between. Here the CDR3 DNA reads TGTGCCAGCAGCTTAACAGGAAGGGGCACTGAAGCTTTCTTT. This codes for CASSLTGRGTEAFF.

This chain uses TRBV9 with TRBJ2-5, with 7 bases matching TRBD2. Unmatched junction bases numbered 5, after V lost 4 bases and J lost 2 bases. The CDR3 covers 14 residues. Germline V gene data show CDR1 as SGDLS and CDR2 as YYNGEE. The chain's CDR3 is CASSRVAGQETQYF. CDR3 bases: TGTGCCAGCAGCAGAGTAGCGGGTCAAGAGACCCAGTACTTC.

The rearrangement uses TRBV27 and TRBJ2-1, with 8 nucleotides matching TRBD1. CDR1 MNHEY and CDR2 SMNVEV come from the germline V gene (reference sequence). The CDR3 totals 14 residues. After removal of 6 bases from V and 8 bases from J, the junction contained 9 bases not matched to a gene. This chain's CDR3 is CASSMTGEPHEQFF. The CDR3 DNA is TGTGCCAGCAGCATGACAGGGGAACCCCATGAGCAGTTCTTC.

The rearrangement uses TRBV6-2 or TRBV6-3 and TRBJ2-1, with 14 positions matching TRBD2. V was clipped by 5 bases and J by 10 bases; unmatched bases: 7. This CDR3 has 15 amino acids. CDR1 is MNHEY, CDR2 SVGEGT, per germline. The CDR3 sequence: CASSDGLAGGGEQFF. DNA of the CDR3: TGTGCCAGCAGTGACGGACTAGCGGGAGGAGGGGAGCAGTTCTTC.

The sample holds one count of this clone. The chain combines TRBV13 with TRBJ1-3; D not certain. V dropped 5 bases and J dropped 3 bases, with 14 bases sitting between them. This CDR3 has 15 residues. In germline, CDR1 is PRHDT, CDR2 FYEKMQ (reference sequence). The CDR3 sequence: CASSIKAGIGNTIYF. CDR3 sequence (DNA): TGTGCCAGCAGCATAAAAGCGGGTATTGGAAACACCATATATTTT.

The rearrangement uses TRBV7-2 and TRBJ1-1; TRBD1 matches 7 bases. After removal of 1 base from V and 3 bases from J, the junction contained 5 bases not matched to a gene. The CDR3 has 15 residues. CDR1 and CDR2 from the germline V gene are SGHTA and FQGNSA. In nucleotides, the CDR3 is TGTGCCAGCAGCTTAGGCTATCAGGGGGACACTGAAGCTTTCTTT. This translates into CASSLGYQGDTEAFF.

This clone was counted a single time. The rearrangement uses TRBV30 and TRBJ1-5, with TRBD1 matching over 7 bases. The CDR3 spans 15 residues. CDR1 is GTSNPN and CDR2 is SVGIG in the germline V gene (reference sequence). V was pared by 3 bases and J by 0 bases, with 5 bases of the junction left unmatched. The CDR3 region is CAWSEQGISNQPQHF. CDR3 coding DNA: TGTGCCTGGAGCGAACAGGGGATTAGCAATCAGCCCCAGCATTTT.

The V call is TRBV30, the J call TRBJ1-2; D might be TRBD1 (6 bases). Germline V lookup: CDR1 GTSNPN, CDR2 SVGIG (reference sequence). CDR3 size: 14 residues. Deletions cut 1 base from V and 5 bases from J, with 14 bases between. CDR3 DNA sequence: TGTGCCTGGAGTGCCGACAGGTTGGCGTATGGCTACACCTTC. As protein: CAWSADRLAYGYTF.

Of note for this clone: One end of the junction is discordant with germline, which a read error may explain. This rearrangement joins TRBV9 to TRBJ1-3; no firm D call. CDR1 and CDR2 from the germline V gene are SGDLS and YYNGEE. The CDR3 is 13 residues long. The DNA for the CDR3 is TGTGCCAGCAGCCGGCGGTTGAAGCCCCCCTCCCATTTT. It yields the protein CASSRRLKPPSHF.

The chain carries TRBV13 and TRBJ1-2; 8 nucleotides agree with TRBD1. The CDR3 totals 14 residues. V shed 3 bases, J shed 3 bases, and the junction held 3 bases outside the gene matches. Germline lookup yields CDR1 PRHDT and CDR2 FYEKMQ (reference sequence). The CDR3 DNA sequence: TGTGCCAGCAGCTTCGACAGGGGCGACTATGGCTACACCTTC. The encoded protein is CASSFDRGDYGYTF.

The chain uses TRBV28 and TRBJ2-7, with TRBD2 matching over 15 bases. This CDR3 spans 17 amino acids. J lost 6 bases, V lost 4 bases, and 10 bases had no gene match. Looked up from germline, CDR1 is MDHEN and CDR2 is SYDVKM. The CDR3 DNA reads TGTGCCAGCAGTTCCCGGACTAGCGGGAGGGTAAAATCCGAGCAGTACTTC. It yields the protein CASSSRTSGRVKSEQYF.

This chain uses TRBV28 with TRBJ1-1; D may be TRBD1 (5 bases). Trimming shortened V by 5 bases and J by 3 bases, and 16 bases separated the two germline ends. Germline loops: CDR1 MDHEN, CDR2 SYDVKM. The CDR3 extends over 15 amino acids. For the CDR3, the DNA is TGTGCCAGCAGTCCACCGACAGTTTTTTACACTGAAGCTTTCTTT. Its protein product is CASSPPTVFYTEAFF.

This chain connects TRBV28 to TRBJ1-1, with a possible D match to TRBD1 (5 bases). This CDR3 contains 14 residues. Germline CDR1 MDHEN, CDR2 SYDVKM. Trimming took 7 bases from V and 1 from J, leaving 13 bases between them. The CDR3 here is CASTYAGRNTEAFF. In DNA, the CDR3 is TGTGCCAGCACCTACGCGGGACGGAACACTGAAGCTTTCTTT.

This sequence joins TRBV5-6 and TRBJ1-2; D is unresolved. The CDR3 sequence is 13 residues long. Deletions cut 2 bases from V and 0 bases from J, with 5 bases between. Germline V gene lookup returns CDR1 SGHDT and CDR2 YYEEEE. Here the CDR3 DNA reads TGTGCCAGCAGCTTTCCCGCTAACTATGGCTACACCTTC. Amino acid sequence: CASSFPANYGYTF.

V and J are TRBV5-1 and TRBJ2-7, with D tentatively TRBD2 (5 bases). Trimming shortened V by 2 bases and J by 3 bases, and 9 bases separated the two germline ends. Per germline, CDR1 SGHRS and CDR2 YFSETQ. This CDR3 has 13 amino acids. As DNA, the CDR3 is TGCGCCAGCAGCTTAAGCGGATACTACGAGCAGTACTTC. Protein: CASSLSGYYEQYF.